These T cell receptor beta chains were read from a single sample in a study of beta chain features in type 1 diabetes. The method was immunoSEQ multiplex PCR; TCRdb's version includes in-frame clones alone and lacks a portion of them. There are hundreds of thousands of clones in the sample; 7% to 10% occur only once, and more than 0.8% lies in the top ten. Sequencing was carried out using central memory CD4+ T cells from blood. The source of these receptors is a man aged 30 to 39 with type 1 diabetes. Each CDR3 is given with its conserved first and last residue. Fields, in order: D gene, clone size, J gene, V gene, CDR3 length, CDR3 DNA, CDR3 protein. The D gene is left open where the match is weak. Clone size is given for some rows only: seen once, a few or many times, or a class if the clone is expanded.

d_call: -; clone_size: -; j_call: TRBJ1-1; v_call: TRBV11-2; cdr3_length: 14; cdr3_nt: TGTGCCAGCAGCCCGGGACACTCGAACACTGAAGCTTTCTTT; cdr3_aa: CASSPGHSNTEAFF
d_call: TRBD2; clone_size: few; j_call: TRBJ2-2; v_call: TRBV30; cdr3_length: 18; cdr3_nt: TGTGCCTGGAGGGGTTCTCCTAGCGGGGGGACGAACACCGGGGAGCTGTTTTTT; cdr3_aa: CAWRGSPSGGTNTGELFF
d_call: -; clone_size: -; j_call: TRBJ2-3; v_call: TRBV11-2; cdr3_length: 17; cdr3_nt: TGTGCCAGCAGCTTAGATCGGGAGCACCCGCGCACAGATACGCAGTATTTT; cdr3_aa: CASSLDREHPRTDTQYF
d_call: -; clone_size: -; j_call: TRBJ2-5; v_call: TRBV7-2; cdr3_length: 13; cdr3_nt: TGTGCCAGCAGCGCCGCAGCTGGAGAGACCCAGTACTTC; cdr3_aa: CASSAAAGETQYF
d_call: TRBD2; clone_size: -; j_call: TRBJ2-1; v_call: TRBV7-2; cdr3_length: 14; cdr3_nt: TGTGCCAGCAGCCGGGGGGGGCCCCTGAATGAGCAGTTCTTC; cdr3_aa: CASSRGGPLNEQFF
d_call: TRBD1; clone_size: -; j_call: TRBJ1-6; v_call: TRBV18; cdr3_length: 17; cdr3_nt: TGTGCCAGCTCACCACTTATCCCGGGACAGGGGAGTTCACCCCTCCACTTT; cdr3_aa: CASSPLIPGQGSSPLHF
d_call: -; clone_size: -; j_call: TRBJ1-6; v_call: TRBV5-4; cdr3_length: 12; cdr3_nt: TGTGCCAGCAGCTTCGACAATTCACCCCTCCACTTT; cdr3_aa: CASSFDNSPLHF
d_call: -; clone_size: few; j_call: TRBJ2-7; v_call: TRBV18; cdr3_length: 13; cdr3_nt: TGTGCCAGCTCACCCCCCGTGGAGAGAAAGCAGTACTTC; cdr3_aa: CASSPPVERKQYF
d_call: -; clone_size: few; j_call: TRBJ1-5; v_call: TRBV4-1; cdr3_length: 14; cdr3_nt: TGCGCCAGCAGCCAAGATGGGATTGATCAGCCCCAGCATTTT; cdr3_aa: CASSQDGIDQPQHF
d_call: -; clone_size: few; j_call: TRBJ1-2; v_call: TRBV30; cdr3_length: 13; cdr3_nt: TGTGCCTGGAGTCTAACAGGTGACATTGGCTACACCTTC; cdr3_aa: CAWSLTGDIGYTF
d_call: -; clone_size: -; j_call: TRBJ1-4; v_call: TRBV7-2; cdr3_length: 12; cdr3_nt: TGTGCCAGCAGCTTGTCGGATGAAAAACTGTTTTTT; cdr3_aa: CASSLSDEKLFF
d_call: -; clone_size: few; j_call: TRBJ2-7; v_call: TRBV7-8; cdr3_length: 15; cdr3_nt: TGTGCCAGCAGCTCATCATTGAGGACAGCTCGGGAGCAGTACTTC; cdr3_aa: CASSSSLRTAREQYF
d_call: -; clone_size: -; j_call: TRBJ2-6; v_call: TRBV2; cdr3_length: 14; cdr3_nt: TGTGCCAGCAGGGTAACCTCTGGGGCCAACGTCCTGACTTTC; cdr3_aa: CASRVTSGANVLTF
d_call: -; clone_size: few; j_call: TRBJ1-3; v_call: TRBV7-2; cdr3_length: 15; cdr3_nt: TGTGCCAGCAGCTTGACAGGCGGCTCTGGAAACACCATATATTTT; cdr3_aa: CASSLTGGSGNTIYF
d_call: -; clone_size: few; j_call: TRBJ2-7; v_call: TRBV6-6; cdr3_length: 14; cdr3_nt: TGTGCCAGCAGTCCTACCTACCAGGGTGGCGAGCAGTACTTC; cdr3_aa: CASSPTYQGGEQYF
d_call: -; clone_size: -; j_call: TRBJ1-6; v_call: TRBV27; cdr3_length: 14; cdr3_nt: TGTGCCAGCTCGAAAGGGGAAAATGAATCACCCCTCCACTTT; cdr3_aa: CASSKGENESPLHF
d_call: -; clone_size: -; j_call: TRBJ2-7; v_call: TRBV2; cdr3_length: 11; cdr3_nt: TGTGCCAGCAGCGGGGAGTACGAGCAGTACTTC; cdr3_aa: CASSGEYEQYF
d_call: -; clone_size: -; j_call: TRBJ1-6; v_call: TRBV11-2; cdr3_length: 14; cdr3_nt: TGTGCCAGCAGAATACAGCCCGACGCTTCACCCCTCCACTTT; cdr3_aa: CASRIQPDASPLHF
d_call: -; clone_size: -; j_call: TRBJ1-2; v_call: TRBV7-2; cdr3_length: 15; cdr3_nt: TGTGCCAGCAGCTTTTCCAAGGGCGTGTACTATGGCTACACCTTC; cdr3_aa: CASSFSKGVYYGYTF
d_call: TRBD1; clone_size: -; j_call: TRBJ2-3; v_call: TRBV10-3; cdr3_length: 15; cdr3_nt: TGTGCCATCAGTGATAGGGGGACAGGGGACGGTACGCAGTATTTT; cdr3_aa: CAISDRGTGDGTQYF
d_call: TRBD2; clone_size: -; j_call: TRBJ2-3; v_call: TRBV18; cdr3_length: 15; cdr3_nt: TGTGCCAGCTCACCGGGACTAGGGCCCGCAGATACGCAGTATTTT; cdr3_aa: CASSPGLGPADTQYF
d_call: -; clone_size: -; j_call: TRBJ2-7; v_call: TRBV7-9; cdr3_length: 14; cdr3_nt: TGTGCCAGCAGCTTTGGCCAGGGGTTCTCCGAGCAGTACTTC; cdr3_aa: CASSFGQGFSEQYF
d_call: -; clone_size: few; j_call: TRBJ2-3; v_call: TRBV29-1; cdr3_length: 12; cdr3_nt: TGCAGCGTCAGGACTAGCACAGATACGCAGTATTTT; cdr3_aa: CSVRTSTDTQYF
d_call: TRBD1; clone_size: -; j_call: TRBJ2-3; v_call: TRBV27; cdr3_length: 16; cdr3_nt: TGTGCCAGCAGTCGTTCCGGGACAGGAAGCACAGATACGCAGTATTTT; cdr3_aa: CASSRSGTGSTDTQYF
d_call: TRBD1; clone_size: few; j_call: TRBJ1-6; v_call: TRBV18; cdr3_length: 16; cdr3_nt: TGTGCCAGCTCGCCGACAGGGGTATCGGTTAATTCACCCCTCCACTTT; cdr3_aa: CASSPTGVSVNSPLHF
d_call: -; clone_size: few; j_call: TRBJ1-5; v_call: TRBV7-8; cdr3_length: 14; cdr3_nt: TGTGCCAGCAGCTTAGGGGTTTACGATCAGCCCCAGCATTTT; cdr3_aa: CASSLGVYDQPQHF
d_call: -; clone_size: few; j_call: TRBJ1-2; v_call: TRBV10-3; cdr3_length: 13; cdr3_nt: TGTGCCGTCCGGGACATAGCTAACTATGGCTACACCTTC; cdr3_aa: CAVRDIANYGYTF
d_call: TRBD2; clone_size: few; j_call: TRBJ2-1; v_call: TRBV7-2; cdr3_length: 16; cdr3_nt: TGTGCCAGCAGCTTAGGACCGGGGGGGGCCCGGAATGAGCAGTTCTTC; cdr3_aa: CASSLGPGGARNEQFF
d_call: -; clone_size: -; j_call: TRBJ2-4; v_call: TRBV7-8; cdr3_length: 18; cdr3_nt: TGTGCCAGCAGCTTAGTAGGCAAGGACTCCGTAGCCAAAAACATTCAGTACTTC; cdr3_aa: CASSLVGKDSVAKNIQYF
d_call: -; clone_size: few; j_call: TRBJ2-7; v_call: TRBV6-5; cdr3_length: 12; cdr3_nt: TGTGCCAGCAGTTTACAGGGATACGAGCAGTACTTC; cdr3_aa: CASSLQGYEQYF
d_call: -; clone_size: -; j_call: TRBJ1-2; v_call: TRBV27; cdr3_length: 16; cdr3_nt: TGTGCCAGCAGTTTATCGTTTTCCACGGCTAACTATGGCTACACCTTC; cdr3_aa: CASSLSFSTANYGYTF
d_call: -; clone_size: -; j_call: TRBJ1-3; v_call: TRBV11-2; cdr3_length: 15; cdr3_nt: TGTGCCAGCAGCTTGGCCAGGCTGGCCGGAAACACCATATATTTT; cdr3_aa: CASSLARLAGNTIYF
d_call: -; clone_size: few; j_call: TRBJ2-6; v_call: TRBV11-2; cdr3_length: 17; cdr3_nt: TGTGCCAGCAGCTTAGTTGGGGGTAGCTCTGGGGCCAACGTCCTGACTTTC; cdr3_aa: CASSLVGGSSGANVLTF
d_call: TRBD1; clone_size: -; j_call: TRBJ1-5; v_call: TRBV7-9; cdr3_length: 15; cdr3_nt: TGTGCCAGCAGCTTAACGACAGGGGCAAATCAGCCCCAGCATTTT; cdr3_aa: CASSLTTGANQPQHF
d_call: TRBD2; clone_size: -; j_call: TRBJ2-7; v_call: TRBV7-9; cdr3_length: 17; cdr3_nt: TGTGCCAGCAGCCCCTCCCGCGGGGGGACGGTACCCTACGAGCAGTACTTC; cdr3_aa: CASSPSRGGTVPYEQYF
d_call: -; clone_size: few; j_call: TRBJ2-7; v_call: TRBV5-1; cdr3_length: 14; cdr3_nt: TGCGCCAGCAGCCTGAACAGGGCACCCTACGAGCAGTACTTC; cdr3_aa: CASSLNRAPYEQYF
d_call: -; clone_size: -; j_call: TRBJ2-3; v_call: TRBV7-9; cdr3_length: 14; cdr3_nt: TGTGCCAGCAGCCGCCCAGGGCACACAGATACGCAGTATTTT; cdr3_aa: CASSRPGHTDTQYF
d_call: -; clone_size: -; j_call: TRBJ1-1; v_call: TRBV4-1; cdr3_length: 16; cdr3_nt: TGCGCCAGCAGCCAAGTGGGGACGGCTATGAACACTGAAGCTTTCTTT; cdr3_aa: CASSQVGTAMNTEAFF
d_call: TRBD1; clone_size: -; j_call: TRBJ1-4; v_call: TRBV15; cdr3_length: 14; cdr3_nt: TGTGCCACCAGCAGGGACAGGGTGAATGAAAAACTGTTTTTT; cdr3_aa: CATSRDRVNEKLFF
d_call: -; clone_size: -; j_call: TRBJ2-5; v_call: TRBV19; cdr3_length: 16; cdr3_nt: TGTGCCAGTAGTATGGCCCCCGGGACTCACAAAGAGACCCAGTACTTC; cdr3_aa: CASSMAPGTHKETQYF
d_call: -; clone_size: many; j_call: TRBJ1-1; v_call: TRBV6-5; cdr3_length: 15; cdr3_nt: TGTGCCAGCAGGGTGGGAGGTATGGGGAACACTGAAGCTTTCTTT; cdr3_aa: CASRVGGMGNTEAFF
d_call: TRBD2; clone_size: few; j_call: TRBJ2-5; v_call: TRBV10-2; cdr3_length: 12; cdr3_nt: TGTGCCGTAAGCGGGGCTCAAGAGACCCAGTACTTC; cdr3_aa: CAVSGAQETQYF
d_call: -; clone_size: few; j_call: TRBJ1-2; v_call: TRBV5-1; cdr3_length: 14; cdr3_nt: TGCGCCAGCAGCTTGGGAGGGACCAACTATGGCTACACCTTC; cdr3_aa: CASSLGGTNYGYTF
d_call: -; clone_size: few; j_call: TRBJ1-6; v_call: TRBV5-4; cdr3_length: 17; cdr3_nt: TGTGCCAGCAGCAACGGGGGTTTACGGAGCTCCCATTCACCCCTCCACTTT; cdr3_aa: CASSNGGLRSSHSPLHF
d_call: -; clone_size: -; j_call: TRBJ1-5; v_call: TRBV9; cdr3_length: 14; cdr3_nt: TGTGCCAGCAGCTACGGGGAACGAGGTCAGCCCCAGCATTTT; cdr3_aa: CASSYGERGQPQHF
d_call: TRBD2; clone_size: few; j_call: TRBJ2-1; v_call: TRBV25-1; cdr3_length: 15; cdr3_nt: TGTGCCAGCAGTCAATCGGCGGGACTACTCAATGAGCAGTTCTTC; cdr3_aa: CASSQSAGLLNEQFF
d_call: -; clone_size: many; j_call: TRBJ2-2; v_call: TRBV2; cdr3_length: 11; cdr3_nt: TGTGCCAGCAGATCGGCCGGGGAGCTGTTTTTT; cdr3_aa: CASRSAGELFF
d_call: -; clone_size: few; j_call: TRBJ2-1; v_call: TRBV4-1; cdr3_length: 16; cdr3_nt: TGCGCCAGCAGCCAAGATCGGCAGGGGACCTACAATGAGCAGTTCTTC; cdr3_aa: CASSQDRQGTYNEQFF